The 20 T cell receptor beta chains below come from one sample, sequenced in a study of blood T cell repertoires in COVID-19. Libraries were prepared by immunoSEQ multiplex PCR; TCRdb keeps only in-frame clonotypes and omits some of them. In the table there are around 230,000 clones, approximately 83% of which are singletons. Sequencing was carried out using PBMCs or T cells enriched from blood (not recorded which). The receptors were sampled from a woman in her forties with acute COVID-19.

J is TRBJ2-4 and V is TRBV3-1 (or the pseudogene TRBV3-2); 7 positions match TRBD2. The CDR3 runs to 14 residues. Germline loops: CDR1 LGHDT, CDR2 YNNKEL (reference sequence). Trimming took 0 bases from V and 7 from J; bases not matched to a gene: 3. CDR3 nucleotide sequence: TGTGCCAGCAGCCAAGAAGAGGGAGGGAACATTCAGTACTTC. Translated, it gives CASSQEEGGNIQYF.

The V call is TRBV6-2 or TRBV6-3, the J call TRBJ2-7; 13 nucleotides agree with TRBD2. The CDR3 runs 15 residues. The J segment lost 2 bases and the V segment lost 7 bases, leaving 5 bases of the junction unmatched. Per germline, CDR1 MNHEY and CDR2 SVGEGT. CDR3 sequence: CASIPGLAGTYEQYF. The DNA of the CDR3 is TGTGCCAGCATCCCGGGACTAGCGGGGACCTACGAGCAGTACTTC.

The table lists this clone with a few counts. The CDR3 reads CASVRTGNSNQPQHF. In nucleotides, the CDR3 is TGTGCCAGCGTAAGGACAGGGAATAGCAATCAGCCCCAGCATTTT. This sequence joins TRBV28 and TRBJ1-5, with 8 bases identical to TRBD1. Trimming removed 8 bases from V and 0 bases from J; junction bases left unmatched: 6. Per the germline V gene, CDR1 is MDHEN and CDR2 is SYDVKM. This CDR3 is 15 amino acids long.

This sequence joins TRBV19 and TRBJ2-7, with 12 bases fitting TRBD2. The CDR3 runs 13 residues. V lost 9 bases to trimming and J lost 2 bases; unmatched junction nucleotides: 2. CDR1 LNHDA and CDR2 SQIVND come from the germline V gene (reference sequence). This CDR3 reads CASRTSGAYEQYF. The CDR3 DNA follows: TGTGCCAGCCGGACTAGCGGGGCCTACGAGCAGTACTTC.

The rearrangement uses TRBV7-2 and TRBJ1-6, with D uncertain. Trimming took 2 bases from V and 7 from J, leaving 6 bases between them. Germline CDR1 SGHTA, CDR2 FQGNSA. This CDR3 spans 13 amino acids. The CDR3 reads CASSLFENSPLHF. CDR3 nucleotides: TGTGCCAGCAGCTTATTCGAGAATTCACCCCTCCACTTT.

The V and J genes are TRBV3-1 (or the pseudogene TRBV3-2) and TRBJ2-2, with TRBD2 matching over 10 bases. Per germline, CDR1 LGHDT and CDR2 YNNKEL (reference sequence). This CDR3 contains 15 residues. V lost 6 bases to trimming and J lost 8 bases; unmatched junction nucleotides: 9. The CDR3 nucleotides are TGTGCCAGCAGTCCCCTAGCGGGAGAAGGTGGGGAGCTGTTTTTT. It translates to CASSPLAGEGGELFF.

This chain uses TRBV29-1 with TRBJ2-7; D possibly corresponds to TRBD2 (6 bases). V dropped 4 bases and J dropped 6 bases, with 19 bases sitting between them. CDR3 length equals 14 residues. Per the germline V gene, CDR1 is SQVTM and CDR2 is ANQGSEA. The CDR3 DNA reads TGCAGCGTTGTAGTGGGCTGGGGGGTGGTCGAGCAGTACTTC. As protein: CSVVVGWGVVEQYF.

The chain links TRBV3-1 (or the pseudogene TRBV3-2) to TRBJ2-3; tentative D call: TRBD2 (6 bases). The CDR3 runs to 14 residues. V lost 1 base and J lost 1, with 6 bases in between. Looked up from germline, CDR1 is LGHDT and CDR2 is YNNKEL (reference sequence). The CDR3 here is CASSQGGGTDTQYF. The CDR3 DNA is TGTGCCAGCAGCCAAGGGGGGGGCACAGATACGCAGTATTTT.

The V and J genes are TRBV19 and TRBJ2-5; D is possibly TRBD2 (5 bases). Between the trimmed V and J ends, which lost 3 bases and 7 bases, there was a span of 12 bases. This CDR3 region has 13 residues. In germline, CDR1 is LNHDA, CDR2 SQIVND (reference sequence). In DNA, the CDR3 is TGTGCCAGTAGTATGGTCAGTGGAGGGACCCAGTACTTC. It translates to CASSMVSGGTQYF.

This clone was observed once. The gene calls are TRBV7-2 and TRBJ2-5, with 7 bases that match TRBD2. The V and J ends lost 7 bases and 4 bases, in that order; junction bases with no gene match: 9. This CDR3 is 14 amino acids long. Looked up from germline, CDR1 is SGHTA and CDR2 is FQGNSA. CDR3 sequence reads: CASTLSGGSETQYF. The DNA for the CDR3 is TGTGCCAGCACCCTCTCGGGGGGTTCAGAGACCCAGTACTTC.

The V call is TRBV3-1 (or the pseudogene TRBV3-2), the J call TRBJ2-5, with 8 bases matching TRBD1. Germline CDR1 is LGHDT and CDR2 is YNNKEL (reference sequence). V was clipped by 4 bases and J by 6 bases; unmatched bases: 4. This CDR3 has 13 residues. The CDR3 protein is CASSRTGLQTQYF. CDR3 sequence (DNA): TGTGCCAGCAGCCGGACAGGGCTACAGACCCAGTACTTC.

V usage is TRBV24-1 and J usage is TRBJ2-7, with TRBD2 identical over 11 bases. From germline, CDR1 is KGHDR and CDR2 SFDVKD. After removal of 1 base from V and 6 bases from J, the junction contained 4 bases not matched to a gene. This CDR3 comprises 15 residues. The CDR3 reads CATSDFSTSGAEQYF. CDR3 coding DNA: TGTGCCACCAGTGATTTCTCGACTAGCGGGGCCGAGCAGTACTTC.

The rearrangement links TRBV12-3 or TRBV12-4 to TRBJ2-3; the D is unclear. V gave up 6 bases and J gave up 3 bases, with 4 bases separating them. The length of the CDR3 is 11 residues. CDR3 residues: CASRTTDTQYF. DNA for the CDR3: TGTGCCAGCAGGACTACAGATACGCAGTATTTT.

This sequence joins TRBV7-3 and TRBJ2-2, with TRBD2 matching 9 bases. The V segment lost 0 bases and the J segment 3 bases; nucleotides outside the gene matches: 2. Germline CDR1 reads SGHTA; CDR2 reads FQGTGA. The CDR3 has 16 amino acids. Here the CDR3 reads CASSLTSGSDTGELFF. DNA of the CDR3: TGTGCCAGCAGCTTAACTAGCGGGAGTGACACCGGGGAGCTGTTTTTT.

The chain is built from TRBV14 and TRBJ2-6; the D is unclear. CDR3 length: 17 amino acids. CDR1 and CDR2 (germline): SGHDN, FVKESK. V lost 0 bases, J lost 3 bases, and 12 bases lay in between. Here the CDR3 DNA reads TGTGCCAGCAGCCAAGAATCGGGTCCGGGTGGGGCCAACGTCCTGACTTTC. Translation: CASSQESGPGGANVLTF.

The V and J genes are TRBV18 and TRBJ1-4; 7 nucleotides line up with TRBD1. The trim removed 6 bases at V and 7 bases at J, leaving 8 bases unmatched. This CDR3 comprises 14 residues. The germline V gene encodes CDR1 KGHSH and CDR2 LQKENI. In nucleotides, the CDR3 is TGTGCCAGCTCGCCGACAGGGAATTTTGAAAAACTGTTTTTT. It specifies CASSPTGNFEKLFF.

This chain joins TRBV3-1 (or the pseudogene TRBV3-2) and TRBJ2-2, with a tentative D call TRBD2 (5 bases). V lost 8 bases to trimming and J lost 6 bases, with 10 bases between them. CDR1 and CDR2 (germline): LGHDT, YNNKEL (reference sequence). The CDR3 is made up of 12 amino acids. CDR3 bases: TGTGCCAGCGGAGACTACTCCGGGGAGCTGTTTTTT. It translates to CASGDYSGELFF.

This clone was counted ten times or more. This chain connects TRBV15 to TRBJ2-7; D gene uncertain. This CDR3 comprises 13 residues. The V end lost 0 bases, the J end lost 2 bases, and 5 bases lay between the germline ends. The germline CDR1 and CDR2 sequences are LNHNV and YYDKDF (reference sequence). The CDR3 sequence is CATSREQTYEQYF. The CDR3 nucleotides read TGTGCCACCAGCAGAGAACAGACCTACGAGCAGTACTTC.

This chain joins TRBV5-8 and TRBJ2-1; TRBD1 aligns across 8 bases. J lost 9 bases, V lost 1 base, and 9 bases had no gene match. Germline lookup yields CDR1 SGHTS and CDR2 YDEGEE. CDR3 size: 15 residues. The CDR3: CASSLTGQGDSEQFF. CDR3 in DNA: TGTGCCAGCAGCTTGACCGGACAGGGTGACAGTGAGCAGTTCTTC. The entire variable domain, with the rest obtained from reference TRBV5-8 and TRBJ2-1, is as follows: EAGVTQSPTHLIKTRGQQATLRCSPISGHTSVYWYQQALGLGLQFLLWYDEGEERNRGNFPPRFSGRQFPNYSSELNVNALELEDSALYLCASSLTGQGDSEQFFGPGTRLTVL.

This sequence joins TRBV19 and TRBJ2-7; 9 positions match TRBD1. Trimming at V came to 4 bases and at J to 0 bases, leaving 4 bases not matched to a gene. Germline loops: CDR1 LNHDA, CDR2 SQIVND (reference sequence). CDR3 length: 15 residues. In nucleotides, the CDR3 is TGTGCCAGTAGTACCGGGACAGGGAGCTCCTACGAGCAGTACTTC. Its translation: CASSTGTGSSYEQYF.